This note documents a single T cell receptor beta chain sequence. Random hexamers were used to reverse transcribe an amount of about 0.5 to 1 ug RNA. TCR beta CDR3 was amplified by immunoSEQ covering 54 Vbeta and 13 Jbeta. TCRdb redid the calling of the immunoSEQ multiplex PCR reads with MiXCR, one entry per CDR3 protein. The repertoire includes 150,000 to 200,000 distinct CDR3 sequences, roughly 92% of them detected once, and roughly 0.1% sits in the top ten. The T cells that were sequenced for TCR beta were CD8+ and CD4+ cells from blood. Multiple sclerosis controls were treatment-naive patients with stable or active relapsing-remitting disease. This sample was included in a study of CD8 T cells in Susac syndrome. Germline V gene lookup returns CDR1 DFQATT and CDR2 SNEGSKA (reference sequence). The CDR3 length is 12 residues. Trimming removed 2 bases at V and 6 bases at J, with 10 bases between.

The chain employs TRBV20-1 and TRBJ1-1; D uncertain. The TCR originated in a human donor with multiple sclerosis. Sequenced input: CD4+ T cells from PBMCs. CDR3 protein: CSARTRAAEAFF. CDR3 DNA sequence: TGCAGTGCTAGAACCCGGGCGGCTGAAGCTTTCTTT.